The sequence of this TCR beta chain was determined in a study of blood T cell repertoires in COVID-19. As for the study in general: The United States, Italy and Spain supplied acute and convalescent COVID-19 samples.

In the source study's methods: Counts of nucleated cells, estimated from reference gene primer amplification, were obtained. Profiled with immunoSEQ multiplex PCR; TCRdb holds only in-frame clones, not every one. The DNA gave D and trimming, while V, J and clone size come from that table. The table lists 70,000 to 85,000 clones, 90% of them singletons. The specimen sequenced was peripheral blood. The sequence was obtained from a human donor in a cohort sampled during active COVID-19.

CDR3 residues: CASTTGLQETQYF. In DNA, the CDR3 is TGTGCCAGCACAACTGGACTACAAGAGACCCAGTACTTC. This chain links TRBV6-5 with TRBJ2-5, with D maybe TRBD2 (6 bases). Germline values: CDR1 MNHEY, CDR2 SVGAGI. The CDR3 has 13 amino acids. The ends were cut back, 7 bases at V and 2 bases at J, with 11 bases in the middle.